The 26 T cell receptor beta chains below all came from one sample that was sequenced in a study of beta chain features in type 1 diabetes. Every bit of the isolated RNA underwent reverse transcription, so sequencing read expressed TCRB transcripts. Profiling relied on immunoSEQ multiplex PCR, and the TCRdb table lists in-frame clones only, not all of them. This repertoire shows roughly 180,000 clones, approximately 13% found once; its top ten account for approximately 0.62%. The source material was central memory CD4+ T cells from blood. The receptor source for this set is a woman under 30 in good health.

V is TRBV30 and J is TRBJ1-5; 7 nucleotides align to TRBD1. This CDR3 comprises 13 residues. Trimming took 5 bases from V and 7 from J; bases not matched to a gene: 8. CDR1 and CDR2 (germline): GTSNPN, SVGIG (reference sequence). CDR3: CAWAPRGEQPQHF. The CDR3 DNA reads TGTGCCTGGGCCCCCAGGGGGGAGCAGCCCCAGCATTTT.

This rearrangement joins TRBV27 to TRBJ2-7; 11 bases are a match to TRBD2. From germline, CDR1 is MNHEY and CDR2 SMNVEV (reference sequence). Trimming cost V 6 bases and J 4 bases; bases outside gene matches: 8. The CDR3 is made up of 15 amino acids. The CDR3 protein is CASRGTSGNLYEQYF. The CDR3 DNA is TGTGCCAGCAGGGGGACTAGCGGAAACTTGTACGAGCAGTACTTC.

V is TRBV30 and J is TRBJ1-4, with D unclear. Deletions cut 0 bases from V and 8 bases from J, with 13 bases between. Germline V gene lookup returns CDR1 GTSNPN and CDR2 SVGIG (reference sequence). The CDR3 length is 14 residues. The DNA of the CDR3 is TGTGCCTGGAGTGTACTCGGGAGTAGGGAAAAACTGTTTTTT. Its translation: CAWSVLGSREKLFF. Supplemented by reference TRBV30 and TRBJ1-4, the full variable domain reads SQTIHQWPATLVQPVGSPLSLECTVEGTSNPNLYWYRQAAGRGLQLLFYSVGIGQISSEVPQNLSASRPQDRQFILSSKKLLLSDSGFYLCAWSVLGSREKLFFGSGTQLSVL.

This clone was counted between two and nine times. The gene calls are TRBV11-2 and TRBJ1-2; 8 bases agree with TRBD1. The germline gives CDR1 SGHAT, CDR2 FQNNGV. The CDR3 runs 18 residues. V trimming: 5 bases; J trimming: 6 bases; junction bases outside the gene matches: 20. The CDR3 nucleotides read TGTGCCAGCAGCGCCCACCTTAAATTCAAGCTGGACAGGGATGGCTACACCTTC. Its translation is CASSAHLKFKLDRDGYTF.

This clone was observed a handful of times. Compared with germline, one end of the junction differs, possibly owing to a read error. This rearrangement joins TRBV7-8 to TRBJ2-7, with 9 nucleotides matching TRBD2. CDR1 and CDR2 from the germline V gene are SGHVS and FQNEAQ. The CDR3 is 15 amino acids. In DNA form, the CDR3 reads TGTGCCAGCAGCCTAATGGGACTAGCCTCCCACGAGCAGTACTTC. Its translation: CASSLMGLASHEQYF.

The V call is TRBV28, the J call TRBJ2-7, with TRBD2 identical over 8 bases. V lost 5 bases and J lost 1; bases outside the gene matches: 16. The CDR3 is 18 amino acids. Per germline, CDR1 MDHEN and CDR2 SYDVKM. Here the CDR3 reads CASSIPGREAYGSYEQYF. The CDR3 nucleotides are TGTGCCAGCAGTATCCCCGGGCGGGAGGCCTATGGATCCTACGAGCAGTACTTC. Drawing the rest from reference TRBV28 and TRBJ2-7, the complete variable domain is DVKVTQSSRYLVKRTGEKVFLECVQDMDHENMFWYRQDPGLGLRLIYFSYDVKMKEKGDIPEGYSVSREKKERFSLILESASTNQTSMYLCASSIPGREAYGSYEQYFGPGTRLTVT.

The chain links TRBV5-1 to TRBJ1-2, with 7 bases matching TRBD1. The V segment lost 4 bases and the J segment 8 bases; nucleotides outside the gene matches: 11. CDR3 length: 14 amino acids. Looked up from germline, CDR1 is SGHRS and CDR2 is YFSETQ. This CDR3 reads CASSAQGDSGGYTF. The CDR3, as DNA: TGCGCCAGCAGCGCCCAGGGGGACTCCGGGGGCTACACCTTC.

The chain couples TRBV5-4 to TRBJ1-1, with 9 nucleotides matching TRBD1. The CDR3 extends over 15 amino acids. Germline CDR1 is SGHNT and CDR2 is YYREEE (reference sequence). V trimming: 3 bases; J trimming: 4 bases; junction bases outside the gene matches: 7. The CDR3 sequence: CASSSAGTGPTEAFF. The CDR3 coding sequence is TGTGCCAGCAGCTCGGCCGGGACAGGGCCCACTGAAGCTTTCTTT.

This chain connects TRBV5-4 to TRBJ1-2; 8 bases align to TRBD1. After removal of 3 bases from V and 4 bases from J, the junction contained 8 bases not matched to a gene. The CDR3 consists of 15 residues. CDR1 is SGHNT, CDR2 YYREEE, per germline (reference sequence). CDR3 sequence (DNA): TGTGCCAGCAGCTCCGGACAGGGTATTCTCTATGGCTACACCTTC. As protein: CASSSGQGILYGYTF.

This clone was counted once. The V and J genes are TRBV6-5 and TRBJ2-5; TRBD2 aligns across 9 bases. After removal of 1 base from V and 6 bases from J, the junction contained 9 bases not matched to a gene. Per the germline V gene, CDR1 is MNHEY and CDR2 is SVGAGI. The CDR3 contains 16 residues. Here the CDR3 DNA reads TGTGCCAGCAGTTACTGGCGGGAGGGCCCCAGCAAGACCCAGTACTTC. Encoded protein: CASSYWREGPSKTQYF.

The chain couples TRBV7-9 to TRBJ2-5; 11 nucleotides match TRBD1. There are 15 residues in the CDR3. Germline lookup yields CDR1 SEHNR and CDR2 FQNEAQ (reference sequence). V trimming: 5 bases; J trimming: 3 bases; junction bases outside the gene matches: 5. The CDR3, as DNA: TGTGCCAGCAGCACTGGACAGGGGGCGGAAGAGACCCAGTACTTC. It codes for CASSTGQGAEETQYF.

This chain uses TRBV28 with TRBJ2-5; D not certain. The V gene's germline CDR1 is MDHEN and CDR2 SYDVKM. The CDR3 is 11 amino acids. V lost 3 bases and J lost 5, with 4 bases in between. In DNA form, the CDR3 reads TGTGCCAGCAGTTTTTATGAGACCCAGTACTTC. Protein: CASSFYETQYF. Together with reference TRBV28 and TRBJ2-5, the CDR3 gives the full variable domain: DVKVTQSSRYLVKRTGEKVFLECVQDMDHENMFWYRQDPGLGLRLIYFSYDVKMKEKGDIPEGYSVSREKKERFSLILESASTNQTSMYLCASSFYETQYFGPGTRLLVL.

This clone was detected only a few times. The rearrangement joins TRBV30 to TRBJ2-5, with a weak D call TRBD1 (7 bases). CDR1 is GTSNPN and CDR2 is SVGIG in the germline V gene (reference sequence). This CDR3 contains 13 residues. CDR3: CAGGTERRGTQYF. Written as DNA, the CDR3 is TGTGCTGGGGGGACAGAAAGAAGGGGGACCCAGTACTTC.

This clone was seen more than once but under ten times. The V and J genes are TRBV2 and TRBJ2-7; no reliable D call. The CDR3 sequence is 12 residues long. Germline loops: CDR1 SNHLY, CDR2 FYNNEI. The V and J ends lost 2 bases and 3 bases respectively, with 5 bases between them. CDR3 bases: TGTGCCAGCAGTGAACGGAGCTACGAGCAGTACTTC. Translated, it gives CASSERSYEQYF.

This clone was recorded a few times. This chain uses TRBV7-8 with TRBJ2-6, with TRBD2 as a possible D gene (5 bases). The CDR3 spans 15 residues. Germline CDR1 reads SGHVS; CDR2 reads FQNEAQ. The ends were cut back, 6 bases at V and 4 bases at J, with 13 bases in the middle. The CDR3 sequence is CASRLEGDGANVLTF. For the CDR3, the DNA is TGTGCCAGCAGACTCGAGGGTGACGGGGCCAACGTCCTGACTTTC.

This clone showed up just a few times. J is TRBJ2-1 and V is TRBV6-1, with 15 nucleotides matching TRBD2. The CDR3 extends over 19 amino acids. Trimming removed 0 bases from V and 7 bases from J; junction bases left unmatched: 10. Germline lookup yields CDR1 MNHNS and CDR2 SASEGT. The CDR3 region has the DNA TGTGCCAGCAGTGAAGCCGCCACCGGGACTAGCGGGAGGAGAAATGAGCAGTTCTTC. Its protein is CASSEAATGTSGRRNEQFF.

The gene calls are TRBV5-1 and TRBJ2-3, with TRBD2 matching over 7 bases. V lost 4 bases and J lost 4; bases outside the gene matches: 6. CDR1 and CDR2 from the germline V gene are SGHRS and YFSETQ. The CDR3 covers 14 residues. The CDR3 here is CASSRGGEADTQYF. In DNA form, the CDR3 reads TGCGCCAGCAGCCGGGGAGGGGAGGCAGATACGCAGTATTTT.

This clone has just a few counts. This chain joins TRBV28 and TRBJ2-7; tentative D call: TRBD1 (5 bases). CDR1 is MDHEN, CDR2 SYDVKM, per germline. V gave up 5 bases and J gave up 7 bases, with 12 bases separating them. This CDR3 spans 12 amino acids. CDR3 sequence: CASSTGPREQYF. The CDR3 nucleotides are TGTGCCAGCAGTACAGGCCCGAGGGAGCAGTACTTC.

This CDR3 is CASSPGRTTTGELFF. The CDR3 bases are TGTGCCAGCTCACCGGGCCGAACAACCACCGGGGAGCTGTTTTTT. The genes are TRBV18 and TRBJ2-2; D is unclear. CDR3 length: 15 residues. Germline V gene sequence: CDR1 KGHSH, CDR2 LQKENI. The V gene lost 3 bases and the J gene lost 4 bases, with 12 bases spanning the gap.

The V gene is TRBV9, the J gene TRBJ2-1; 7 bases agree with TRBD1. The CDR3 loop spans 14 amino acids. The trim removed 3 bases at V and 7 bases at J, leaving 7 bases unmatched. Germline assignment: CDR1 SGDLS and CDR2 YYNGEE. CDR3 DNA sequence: TGTGCCAGCAGCGATCAGACAGGGAGAAATGAGCAGTTCTTC. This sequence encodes CASSDQTGRNEQFF.

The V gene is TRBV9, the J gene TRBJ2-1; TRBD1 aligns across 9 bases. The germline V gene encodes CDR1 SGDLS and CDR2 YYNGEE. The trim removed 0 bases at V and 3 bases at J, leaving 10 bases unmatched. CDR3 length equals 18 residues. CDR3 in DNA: TGTGCCAGCAGCGTAGAGCTGGAGGGGGACAGGGTCTACAATGAGCAGTTCTTC. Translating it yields CASSVELEGDRVYNEQFF.

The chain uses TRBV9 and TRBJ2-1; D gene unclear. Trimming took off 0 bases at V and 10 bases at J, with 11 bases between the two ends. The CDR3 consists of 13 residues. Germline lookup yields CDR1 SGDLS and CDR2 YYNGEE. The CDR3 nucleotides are TGTGCCAGCAGCGTAGGATCTTTGGCCGAGCAGTTCTTC. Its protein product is CASSVGSLAEQFF. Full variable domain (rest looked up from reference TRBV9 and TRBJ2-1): DSGVTQTPKHLITATGQRVTLRCSPRSGDLSVYWYQQSLDQGLQFLIQYYNGEERAKGNILERFSAQQFPDLHSELNLSSLELGDSALYFCASSVGSLAEQFFGPGTRLTVL.

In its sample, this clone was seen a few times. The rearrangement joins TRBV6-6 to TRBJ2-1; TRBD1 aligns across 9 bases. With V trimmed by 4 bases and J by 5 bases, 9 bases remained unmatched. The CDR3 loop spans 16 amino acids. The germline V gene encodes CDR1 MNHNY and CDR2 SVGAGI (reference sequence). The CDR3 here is CASSSTGTGRNNEQFF. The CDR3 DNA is TGTGCCAGCAGTTCTACCGGGACAGGGCGAAACAATGAGCAGTTCTTC.

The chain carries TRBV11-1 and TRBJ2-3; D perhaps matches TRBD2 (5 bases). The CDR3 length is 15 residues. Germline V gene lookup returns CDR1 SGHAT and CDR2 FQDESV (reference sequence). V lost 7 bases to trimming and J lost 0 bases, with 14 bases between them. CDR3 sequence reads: CASKEIASSTDTQYF. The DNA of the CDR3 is TGTGCCAGCAAGGAAATAGCGTCTAGCACAGATACGCAGTATTTT.

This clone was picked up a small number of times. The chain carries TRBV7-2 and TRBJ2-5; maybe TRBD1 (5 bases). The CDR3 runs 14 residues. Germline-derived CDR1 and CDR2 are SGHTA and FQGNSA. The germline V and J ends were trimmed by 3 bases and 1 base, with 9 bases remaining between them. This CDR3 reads CASSFAGIQETQYF. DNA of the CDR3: TGTGCCAGCAGCTTCGCAGGGATCCAAGAGACCCAGTACTTC.

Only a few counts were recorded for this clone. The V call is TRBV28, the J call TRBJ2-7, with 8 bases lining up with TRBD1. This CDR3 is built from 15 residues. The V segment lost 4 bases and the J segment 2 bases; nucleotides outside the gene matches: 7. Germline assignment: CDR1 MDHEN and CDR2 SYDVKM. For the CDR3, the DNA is TGTGCCAGCAGTTCGACAGGGGTTCAGCCCTACGAGCAGTACTTC. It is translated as CASSSTGVQPYEQYF.